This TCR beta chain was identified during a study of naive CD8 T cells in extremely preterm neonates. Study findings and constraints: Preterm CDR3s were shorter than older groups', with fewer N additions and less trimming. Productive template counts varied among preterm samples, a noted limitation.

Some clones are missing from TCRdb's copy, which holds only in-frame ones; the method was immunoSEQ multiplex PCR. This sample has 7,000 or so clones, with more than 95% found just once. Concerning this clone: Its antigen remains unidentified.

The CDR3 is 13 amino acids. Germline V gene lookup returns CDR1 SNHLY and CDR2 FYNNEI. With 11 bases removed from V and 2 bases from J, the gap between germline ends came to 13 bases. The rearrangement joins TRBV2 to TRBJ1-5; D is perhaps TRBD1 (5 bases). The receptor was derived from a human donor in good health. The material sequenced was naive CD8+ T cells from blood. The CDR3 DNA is TGTGCCCTCGGGGGGGGAGGCAATCAGCCCCAGCATTTT. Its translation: CALGGGGNQPQHF.